This section outlines one T cell receptor (beta chain) sequence together with its context. The antigen is undetermined. The sample comes from a study of regulatory and conventional T cells in RAG deficiency. General study points: Shorter CDR3s in all patient subsets; >75% Treg-Tconv overlap in Omenn.

The assay was immunoSEQ multiplex PCR, and TCRdb's table has in-frame clones only and misses some. The data contain 20,000 to 25,000 clones, 95% to 97% of them singletons. The sorted conventional CD4+ T cells were CD25-low and CD127-high, with genomic DNA sequenced. The data also belong to a second study, concerning regulatory T cells. That study reports: Primers: 52 TRBV forward and 13 TRBJ reverse.

Sequencing used CD25- CD4+ T cells sorted from blood. This clonotype was obtained from a human donor in good health.

CDR3: CAWSGQGARIGNYGYTF. The CDR3 region has the DNA TGTGCCTGGAGTGGTCAAGGGGCTCGAATTGGAAACTATGGCTACACCTTC. V usage is TRBV30 and J usage is TRBJ1-2, with TRBD1 as a possible D gene (5 bases). The CDR3 consists of 17 residues. Deletions cut 1 base from V and 2 bases from J, with 20 bases between. Germline CDR1 and CDR2: GTSNPN and SVGIG (reference sequence).